A selection of T cell receptor beta chains follows, all from one sample in a study of T cell changes during pregnancy in multiple sclerosis. Sequenced by immunoSEQ multiplex PCR; TCRdb stores in-frame clones only, minus some. This sample has 70,000 to 85,000 clones; roughly nine tenths occur once, and the top ten carry 1.4%. Material: peripheral blood, obtained before pregnancy. The receptors originated from a female donor with multiple sclerosis, enrolled in a pregnancy study. CDR3s leave out the opening cysteine and the closing phenylalanine or tryptophan. The D gene is left open where the match is weak. A row's size may be missing; if present it is once, few, many or a size class.

clone size: NA
D gene: TRBD2
V gene: TRBV4-2
J gene: TRBJ2-1
CDR3 protein: ASSPTEGAGGDNEQF

clone size: NA
D gene: NA
V gene: TRBV19
J gene: TRBJ2-7
CDR3 protein: ASSKGQTYEQY

clone size: NA
D gene: TRBD1
V gene: TRBV9
J gene: TRBJ2-7
CDR3 protein: ASSPPGQGASYEQY

clone size: NA
D gene: NA
V gene: TRBV5-1
J gene: TRBJ1-5
CDR3 protein: ASSPTGTTSNQPQH

clone size: NA
D gene: TRBD1
V gene: TRBV18
J gene: TRBJ2-7
CDR3 protein: ASSRDRGSSYEQY

clone size: once
D gene: NA
V gene: TRBV30
J gene: TRBJ1-3
CDR3 protein: AWSVAGNTIY

clone size: NA
D gene: NA
V gene: TRBV30
J gene: TRBJ2-1
CDR3 protein: AWSIKAEQF

clone size: few
D gene: TRBD1
V gene: TRBV19
J gene: TRBJ1-2
CDR3 protein: ASRLGTGLGYT

clone size: NA
D gene: NA
V gene: TRBV6-5
J gene: TRBJ1-2
CDR3 protein: ASSLVEVGYGYT

clone size: once
D gene: NA
V gene: TRBV21-1
J gene: TRBJ1-6
CDR3 protein: ASSRGTSYNSPLH

clone size: NA
D gene: TRBD2
V gene: TRBV10-3
J gene: TRBJ2-3
CDR3 protein: AISPNPGLAGVSTDTQY

clone size: NA
D gene: NA
V gene: TRBV9
J gene: TRBJ1-2
CDR3 protein: ASLGEGVGYT

clone size: few
D gene: TRBD1
V gene: TRBV5-8
J gene: TRBJ1-2
CDR3 protein: ASSFGVRTGHGYT

clone size: NA
D gene: NA
V gene: TRBV6-1
J gene: TRBJ1-2
CDR3 protein: ASSQSGTFGYGYT

clone size: NA
D gene: NA
V gene: TRBV7-3
J gene: TRBJ1-2
CDR3 protein: ASSLGASANYGYT

clone size: NA
D gene: TRBD2
V gene: TRBV4-1
J gene: TRBJ2-5
CDR3 protein: ASSPWTSGGGETQY

clone size: NA
D gene: NA
V gene: TRBV21-1
J gene: TRBJ1-5
CDR3 protein: ASSRCLRRWELKSNQPQH

clone size: NA
D gene: TRBD1
V gene: TRBV12-5
J gene: TRBJ1-1
CDR3 protein: ASGLGTENTEAF

clone size: NA
D gene: TRBD1
V gene: TRBV19
J gene: TRBJ2-5
CDR3 protein: ASSPGTARDSETQY

clone size: NA
D gene: TRBD2
V gene: TRBV5-1
J gene: TRBJ2-7
CDR3 protein: ASSLSRTSGDYEQY

clone size: NA
D gene: NA
V gene: TRBV6-5
J gene: TRBJ2-7
CDR3 protein: ASSSALLRGYYEQY

clone size: NA
D gene: NA
V gene: TRBV19
J gene: TRBJ1-5
CDR3 protein: ASSIIEGNQPQH